The clone carrying this T cell receptor beta chain was seen a handful of times. The antigen is unknown. The data belong to a study of early T cells in non-severe SARS-CoV-2 infection. For the study at large: Sequencing targeted bulk RNA from unsorted whole blood, leaving chains unpaired. General observations from the study: VDJdb matches were skewed toward anti-spike CD8 T cell responses.

The CDR3 contains 14 residues. V was trimmed by 3 bases and J by 3 bases, leaving 12 bases between them. The germline V gene encodes CDR1 LGHDT and CDR2 YNNKEL (reference sequence). Researchers tagged individual cDNA molecules with unique molecular identifiers. TCRdb analysed the 5' RACE reads with MiXCR anew, one entry per CDR3 protein. The sample carries tens of thousands of distinct CDR3 sequences, around 6% recorded once. Sequenced: whole blood. The rearrangement links TRBV3-1 to TRBJ2-7; tentatively, D is TRBD1 (6 bases). The sequence derives from an adult who was a healthcare worker with PCR-confirmed SARS-CoV-2 infection or an uninfected control (not recorded which). The CDR3 bases are TGTGCCAGCAGCCAGAGCCCACAGGGCTACGAGCAGTACTTC. It translates to CASSQSPQGYEQYF.